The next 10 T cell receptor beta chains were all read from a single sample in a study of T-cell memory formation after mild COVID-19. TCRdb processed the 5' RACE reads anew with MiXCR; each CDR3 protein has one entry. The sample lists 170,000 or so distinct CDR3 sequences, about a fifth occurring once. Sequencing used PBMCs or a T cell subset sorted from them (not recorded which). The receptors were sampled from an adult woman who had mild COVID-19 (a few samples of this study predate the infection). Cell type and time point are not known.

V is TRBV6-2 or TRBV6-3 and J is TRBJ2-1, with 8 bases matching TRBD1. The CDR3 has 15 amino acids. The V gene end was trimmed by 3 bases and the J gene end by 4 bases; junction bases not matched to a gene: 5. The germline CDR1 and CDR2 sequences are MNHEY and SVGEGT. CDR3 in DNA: TGTGCCAGCAGTTATAGGGACAGGCAATACAATGAGCAGTTCTTC. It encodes CASSYRDRQYNEQFF.

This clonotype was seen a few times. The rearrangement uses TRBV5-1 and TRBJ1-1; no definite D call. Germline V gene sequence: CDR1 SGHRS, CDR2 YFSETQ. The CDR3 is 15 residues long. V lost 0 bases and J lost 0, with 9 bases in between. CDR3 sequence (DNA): TGCGCCAGCAGCTTGGCTTTTTACTTGAACACTGAAGCTTTCTTT. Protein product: CASSLAFYLNTEAFF.

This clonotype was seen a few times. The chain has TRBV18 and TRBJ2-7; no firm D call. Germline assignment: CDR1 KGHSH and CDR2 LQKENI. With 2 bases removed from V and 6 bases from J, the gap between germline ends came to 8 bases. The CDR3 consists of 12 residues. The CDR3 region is CASSPKTSEQYF. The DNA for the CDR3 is TGTGCCAGCTCACCAAAGACAAGCGAGCAGTACTTC.

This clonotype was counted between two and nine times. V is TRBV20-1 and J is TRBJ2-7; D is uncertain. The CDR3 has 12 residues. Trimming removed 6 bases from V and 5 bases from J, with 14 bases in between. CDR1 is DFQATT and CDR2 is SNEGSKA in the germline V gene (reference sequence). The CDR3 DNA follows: TGCAGTGCCCAGCATCAGTGGGACGAGCAGTACTTC. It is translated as CSAQHQWDEQYF.

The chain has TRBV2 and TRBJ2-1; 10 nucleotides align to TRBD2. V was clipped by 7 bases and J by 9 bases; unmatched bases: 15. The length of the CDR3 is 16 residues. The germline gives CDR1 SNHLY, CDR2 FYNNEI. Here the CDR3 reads CASKDLLEGLATEQFF. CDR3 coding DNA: TGTGCCAGCAAGGATCTATTGGAGGGACTAGCGACTGAGCAGTTCTTC.

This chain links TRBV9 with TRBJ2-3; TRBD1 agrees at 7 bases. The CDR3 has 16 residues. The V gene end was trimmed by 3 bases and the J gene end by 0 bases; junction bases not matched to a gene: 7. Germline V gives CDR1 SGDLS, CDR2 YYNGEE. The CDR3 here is CASSARTGASTDTQYF. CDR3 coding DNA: TGTGCCAGCAGCGCCCGGACAGGAGCAAGCACAGATACGCAGTATTTT.

This CDR3 is CASSSPLVTYEQYF. The CDR3 region has the DNA TGTGCCAGCAGCTCCCCCCTAGTTACCTACGAGCAGTACTTC. The chain carries TRBV7-8 and TRBJ2-7; D is unresolved. Germline assignment: CDR1 SGHVS and CDR2 FQNEAQ. CDR3 length: 14 residues. V lost 4 bases, J lost 2 bases, and 12 bases lay in between.

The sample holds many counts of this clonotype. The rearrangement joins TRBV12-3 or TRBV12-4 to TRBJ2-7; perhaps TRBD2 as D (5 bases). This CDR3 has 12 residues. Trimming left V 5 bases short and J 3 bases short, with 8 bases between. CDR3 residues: CASSGSSYEQYF. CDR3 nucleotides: TGTGCCAGCAGTGGGAGCAGCTACGAGCAGTACTTC.

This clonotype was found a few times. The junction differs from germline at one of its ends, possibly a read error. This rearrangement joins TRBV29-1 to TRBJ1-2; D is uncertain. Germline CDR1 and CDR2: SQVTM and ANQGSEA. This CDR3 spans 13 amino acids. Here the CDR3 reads CSVEEEVRYGYTF. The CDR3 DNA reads TGCAGCGTGGAAGAGGAGGTGCGCTATGGCTACACCTTC.

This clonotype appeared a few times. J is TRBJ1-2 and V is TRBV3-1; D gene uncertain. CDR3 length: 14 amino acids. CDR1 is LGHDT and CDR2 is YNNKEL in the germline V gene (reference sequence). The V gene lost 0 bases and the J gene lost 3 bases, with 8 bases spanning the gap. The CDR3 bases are TGTGCCAGCAGCCAAGAGTTGGGGTACTATGGCTACACCTTC. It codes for CASSQELGYYGYTF.